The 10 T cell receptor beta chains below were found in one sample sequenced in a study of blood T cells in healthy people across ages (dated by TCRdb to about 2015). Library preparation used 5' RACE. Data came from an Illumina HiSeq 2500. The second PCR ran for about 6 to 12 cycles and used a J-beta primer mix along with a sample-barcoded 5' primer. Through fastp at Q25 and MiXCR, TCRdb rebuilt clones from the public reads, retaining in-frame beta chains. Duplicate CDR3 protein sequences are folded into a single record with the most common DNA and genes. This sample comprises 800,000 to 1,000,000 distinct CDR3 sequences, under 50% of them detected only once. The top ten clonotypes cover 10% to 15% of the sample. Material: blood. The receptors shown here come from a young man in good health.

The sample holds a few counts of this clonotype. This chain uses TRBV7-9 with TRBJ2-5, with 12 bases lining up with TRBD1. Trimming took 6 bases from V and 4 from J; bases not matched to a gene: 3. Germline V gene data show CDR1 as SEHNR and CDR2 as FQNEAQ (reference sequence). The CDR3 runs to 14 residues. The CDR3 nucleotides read TGTGCCAGCAGTTTGGGACAGGGGGCAGAGACCCAGTACTTC. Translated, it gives CASSLGQGAETQYF.

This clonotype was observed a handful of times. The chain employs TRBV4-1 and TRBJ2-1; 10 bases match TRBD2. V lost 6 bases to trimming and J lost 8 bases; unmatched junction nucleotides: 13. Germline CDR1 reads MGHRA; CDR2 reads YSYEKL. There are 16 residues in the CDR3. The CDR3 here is CASSLQSSGGADEQFF. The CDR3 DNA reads TGCGCCAGCAGTCTTCAGAGCAGCGGGGGGGCCGATGAGCAGTTCTTC.

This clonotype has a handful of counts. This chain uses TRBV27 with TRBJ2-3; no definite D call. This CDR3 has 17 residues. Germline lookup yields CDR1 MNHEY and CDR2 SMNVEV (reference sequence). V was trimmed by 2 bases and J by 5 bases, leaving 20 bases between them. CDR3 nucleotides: TGTGCCAGCAGTTTAGCTAGATGGGCCGACGAGGAAGATACGCAGTATTTT. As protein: CASSLARWADEEDTQYF.

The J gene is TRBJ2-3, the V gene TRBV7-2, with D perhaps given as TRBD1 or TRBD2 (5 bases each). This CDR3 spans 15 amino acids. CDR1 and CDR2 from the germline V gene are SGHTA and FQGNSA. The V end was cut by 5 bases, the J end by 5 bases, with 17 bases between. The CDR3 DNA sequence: TGTGCCAGCAGCGGTCTGGGGGACCATGGAGATACGCAGTATTTT. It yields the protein CASSGLGDHGDTQYF.

CDR3 residues: CSAWTGGRSNQPQHF. The CDR3 region has the DNA TGCAGTGCTTGGACAGGGGGTCGTAGCAATCAGCCCCAGCATTTT. V usage is TRBV20-1 and J usage is TRBJ1-5, with TRBD1 identical over 10 bases. V was pared by 5 bases and J by 0 bases, with 4 bases of the junction left unmatched. The CDR3 has 15 amino acids. Per the germline V gene, CDR1 is DFQATT and CDR2 is SNEGSKA (reference sequence).

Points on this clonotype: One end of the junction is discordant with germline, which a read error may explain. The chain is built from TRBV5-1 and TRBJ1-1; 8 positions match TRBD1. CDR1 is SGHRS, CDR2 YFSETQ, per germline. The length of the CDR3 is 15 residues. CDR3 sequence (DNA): TGCGCCAACAGCTTGGAGGCTCAGGGGGCGGGCGGAGCTTTCTTT. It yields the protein CANSLEAQGAGGAFF.

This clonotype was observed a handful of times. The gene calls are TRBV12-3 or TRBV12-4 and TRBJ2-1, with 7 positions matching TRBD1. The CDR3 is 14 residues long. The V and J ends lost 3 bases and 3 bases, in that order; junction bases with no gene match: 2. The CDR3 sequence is CASSFRQGYNEQFF. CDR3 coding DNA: TGTGCCAGCAGTTTCAGACAGGGCTACAATGAGCAGTTCTTC.

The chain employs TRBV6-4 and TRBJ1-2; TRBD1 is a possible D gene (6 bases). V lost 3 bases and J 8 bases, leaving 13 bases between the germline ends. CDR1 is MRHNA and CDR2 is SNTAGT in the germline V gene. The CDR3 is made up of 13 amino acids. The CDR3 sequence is CASSEELGGGYTF. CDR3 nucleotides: TGTGCCAGCAGTGAGGAACTAGGGGGAGGCTACACCTTC.

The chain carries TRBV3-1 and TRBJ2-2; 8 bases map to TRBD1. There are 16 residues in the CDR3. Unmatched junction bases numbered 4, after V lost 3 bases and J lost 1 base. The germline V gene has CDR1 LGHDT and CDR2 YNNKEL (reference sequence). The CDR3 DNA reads TGTGCCAGCAGCCAGCCGGGGACAGGGAACACCGGGGAGCTGTTTTTT. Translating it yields CASSQPGTGNTGELFF.

The CDR3 spells CASSPRGGGYYGYTF. CDR3 coding DNA: TGTGCCAGCAGTCCCCGGGGAGGGGGCTACTATGGCTACACCTTC. The V gene is TRBV27, the J gene TRBJ1-2, with TRBD1 matching 7 bases. The CDR3 totals 15 residues. Germline CDR1 reads MNHEY; CDR2 reads SMNVEV (reference sequence). V lost 5 bases to trimming and J lost 3 bases; unmatched junction nucleotides: 9.